This T cell receptor beta chain was recorded in a study of identical twins. TCRdb recomputed calls from the 5' RACE reads with MiXCR, one row per CDR3 protein. This sample has about 220,000 distinct CDR3 sequences, with 7.5% found just once. This clonotype has more than one count but fewer than ten. This CDR3 spans 13 amino acids. CDR1 DFQATT and CDR2 SNEGSKA come from the germline V gene (reference sequence). The same data also went into a second study, on yellow fever vaccine responses in identical twins.

The receptor comes from a woman aged 18 to 35 in good health. The genes are TRBV20-1 and TRBJ2-7; D is unclear. The sequenced material came from memory (CD45RO+) T cells sorted from blood. CDR3 residues: CTLLPESGFGQYF. The DNA for the CDR3 is TGCACCCTCCTCCCGGAAAGTGGTTTTGGGCAGTACTTC.